These 6 T cell receptor beta chains were all obtained from the same sample, sequenced in a study of blood T cells in healthy people across ages (dated by TCRdb to between 2014 and 2017). Libraries were made using 5' RACE. Sequenced on an Illumina HiSeq 2500. A second PCR of roughly 7 to 11 cycles was run with a J-beta primer mix and a sample-barcoded 5' primer. TCRdb redid the processing of the public reads, applying fastp at Q25 and MiXCR, and retained in-frame beta chains. CDR3 protein sequences are deduplicated, and each keeps its most common genes and DNA. A total of approximately 1.5 million distinct CDR3 sequences appear in this sample, less than 45% of them only once. The biggest ten clones account for around 4% of the sample. Sequencing was carried out using blood. All receptors derive from a woman aged 18-29 years in good health.

Comment on this clonotype: One junction end does not reproduce the germline sequence, and a read error may be involved. The chain combines TRBV6-5 with TRBJ1-2; D is ambiguous. The germline V gene has CDR1 MNHEY and CDR2 SVGAGI. CDR3 size: 17 residues. This CDR3 reads CAGSYSFGGASNYGYTF. Written as DNA, the CDR3 is TGTGCCGGCAGTTACTCCTTCGGCGGAGCTTCTAACTATGGCTACACCTTC.

This clonotype was seen only a few times. V gene TRBV29-1 combines with J gene TRBJ1-1; D is perhaps TRBD1 (5 bases). The germline CDR1 and CDR2 sequences are SQVTM and ANQGSEA. This CDR3 is built from 10 residues. V was cut by 5 bases and J by 6 bases, with 7 bases left in between. The CDR3 loop is CSVRGSEAFF. In DNA form, the CDR3 reads TGCAGCGTTCGGGGGTCTGAAGCTTTCTTT.

In this sample, this clonotype turned up a few times. V is TRBV7-2 and J is TRBJ2-5, with TRBD1 matching 8 bases. The end of the DNA fits TRBJ2-7 better, so the J call may be wrong. This CDR3 contains 14 residues. The germline CDR1 and CDR2 sequences are SGHTA and FQGNSA. The CDR3 loop is CASSPGQGPHEQYF. DNA for the CDR3: TGTGCCAGCAGCCCAGGACAGGGTCCCCACGAGCAGTACTTC.

V is TRBV29-1 and J is TRBJ2-3, with 8 bases matching TRBD2. Trimming cost V 7 bases and J 4 bases; bases outside gene matches: 1. The germline V gene has CDR1 SQVTM and CDR2 ANQGSEA. The length of the CDR3 is 11 residues. The CDR3 DNA reads as TGCAGCGGGACTAGCCCAGATACGCAGTATTTT. Its translation: CSGTSPDTQYF.

This clonotype turned up a few times. CDR3 protein: CASSEEARGNSPLHF. Written as DNA, the CDR3 is TGTGCCAGCAGCGAGGAGGCCAGGGGGAATTCACCCCTCCACTTT. The J gene is TRBJ1-6, the V gene TRBV9, with TRBD1 identical over 7 bases. CDR1 SGDLS and CDR2 YYNGEE come from the germline V gene. The CDR3 covers 15 residues. Trimming at V came to 3 bases and at J to 7 bases, leaving 7 bases not matched to a gene.

This clonotype was seen only once. The CDR3 DNA is TGTGCCAGCAGTGAATCCGTGCTGGGCGGCCCAAATGAAAAACTGTTTTTT. Its protein product is CASSESVLGGPNEKLFF. The J gene is TRBJ1-4, the V gene TRBV25-1; D unclear. This CDR3 is 17 amino acids long. The V end was cut by 1 base, the J end by 5 bases, with 17 bases between. Germline CDR1 reads MGHDK; CDR2 reads SYGVNS.